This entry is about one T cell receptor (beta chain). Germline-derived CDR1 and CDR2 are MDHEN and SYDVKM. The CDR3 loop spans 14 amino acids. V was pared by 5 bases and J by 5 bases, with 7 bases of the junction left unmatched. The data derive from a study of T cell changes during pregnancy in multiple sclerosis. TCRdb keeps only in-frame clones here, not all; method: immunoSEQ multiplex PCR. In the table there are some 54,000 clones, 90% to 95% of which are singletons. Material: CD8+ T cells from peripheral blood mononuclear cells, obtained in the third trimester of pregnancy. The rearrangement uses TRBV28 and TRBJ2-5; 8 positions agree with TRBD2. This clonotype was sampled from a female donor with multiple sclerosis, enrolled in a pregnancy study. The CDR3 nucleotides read TGTGCCAGCAGTCCCCCGGGACTAGGGGAGACCCAGTACTTC. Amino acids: CASSPPGLGETQYF.